This TCR beta chain was sequenced for a study of blood T cell repertoires in COVID-19. Study-wide context: COVID-19 samples from acute and convalescent phases originated in the United States, Italy and Spain.

Generated by immunoSEQ multiplex PCR, the TCRdb table keeps only in-frame clones and is missing some. The top ten hold around 8.4% of the sample, which has 130,000 to 150,000 clones, 81% seen once. Trimming at V came to 3 bases and at J to 3 bases, leaving 4 bases not matched to a gene. Germline CDR1 reads ENHRY; CDR2 reads SYGVKD. This CDR3 comprises 15 residues. The V gene is TRBV10-3, the J gene TRBJ2-7; TRBD2 agrees at 11 bases. The sequenced material came from peripheral blood. This receptor was identified in a human donor in a cohort sampled during active COVID-19. CDR3 in amino acids: CAISDLAGGLYEQYF. DNA for the CDR3: TGTGCCATCAGTGATCTAGCGGGAGGTCTCTACGAGCAGTACTTC.